This T cell receptor (beta chain) originates from a study of shared clonotypes between healthy human individuals. The study, taken as a whole, reports: Large depth notwithstanding, sorted-subset sequencing proved incomplete by rarefaction.

Investigators divided CD4+ cells into CD45RA+ naive and CD45RA-negative memory subsets. In the case of this clone: Its antigen is unknown.

Authors' methods: Sequence data from immunoSEQ were junction-only and lacked quality scores; consequently, filtering differed. Repertoires were generated with immunoSEQ multiplex PCR, while TCRdb's copy carries only in-frame clones and drops some. Clone size and V and J calls were adopted from that table, with D and trimming inferred from the DNA. The repertoire consists of approximately 1.1 million clones, with approximately 80% occurring once and the leading ten covering 0.4% to 0.55%. Source material: memory CD4+ T cells from PBMCs. This sample's subset: CD45RA-negative fraction. The clonotype originates from a man aged 18 to 30 in good health. Some clones in this sample may be carry-over from other donors' samples.

CDR3 DNA: TGTGCCAGCAGCTTTCGAGAGAATCAGCCCCAGCATTTT. Amino acids: CASSFRENQPQHF. This chain uses TRBV7-2 with TRBJ1-5; D ambiguous. V lost 3 bases, J lost 4 bases, and 7 bases lay in between. Per the germline V gene, CDR1 is SGHTA and CDR2 is FQGNSA. The CDR3 has 13 residues.